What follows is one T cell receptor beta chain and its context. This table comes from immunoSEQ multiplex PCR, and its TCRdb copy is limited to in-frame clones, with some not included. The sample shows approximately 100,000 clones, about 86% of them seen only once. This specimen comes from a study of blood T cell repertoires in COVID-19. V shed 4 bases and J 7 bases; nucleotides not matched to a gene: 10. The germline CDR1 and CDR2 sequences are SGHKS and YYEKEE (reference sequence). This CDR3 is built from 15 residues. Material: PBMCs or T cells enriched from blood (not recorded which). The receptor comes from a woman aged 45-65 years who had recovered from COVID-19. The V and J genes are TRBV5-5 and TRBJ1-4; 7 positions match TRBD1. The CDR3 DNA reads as TGTGCCAGCAGCCTTTTAGGGGGCGCGGGTGAAAAACTGTTTTTT. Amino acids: CASSLLGGAGEKLFF.